This T cell receptor beta chain was profiled in a study of blood T cell repertoires in COVID-19. In germline, CDR1 is ENHRY, CDR2 SYGVKD. CDR3 length equals 16 residues. J lost 2 bases, V lost 3 bases, and 4 bases had no gene match. Sequenced by immunoSEQ multiplex PCR; TCRdb stores in-frame clones only, minus some. The data show 100,000 to 150,000 clones, around 63% seen once. The count of this clone is one. The TCR sequence derives from a woman aged 70 to 79 with acute or convalescent COVID-19. Sample: peripheral blood. The rearrangement uses TRBV10-3 and TRBJ2-3, with 11 bases that match TRBD2. The CDR3 nucleotides read TGTGCCATCAGTGACCCGGGACTAGCGGTCACAGATACGCAGTATTTT. Its protein is CAISDPGLAVTDTQYF.